These T cell receptor beta chains were read from a single sample in a study of cytomegalovirus exposure and HLA in healthy donors. Data came from immunoSEQ multiplex PCR; TCRdb stores just in-frame clones and leaves some out. The sample shows some 90,000 clones, 87% of them seen only once. Specimen: PBMCs. The origin of the receptors is a man younger than 30 in good health and CMV-seropositive. The CDR3 runs from the conserved cysteine through the conserved F or W. The D gene is left open where the match is weak. Clone size is stated in some rows and not others, as once, few, many or a class when expanded.

v_call,clone_size,j_call,d_call,cdr3_nt,cdr3_aa
TRBV13,few,TRBJ1-4,-,TGTGCCAGCAGCTTAAGAGGGTTGGGTGAAAAACTGTTTTTT,CASSLRGLGEKLFF
TRBV5-1,-,TRBJ2-1,TRBD2,TGCGCCAGCAGCAGGACTAGCGATTACAATGAGCAGTTCTTC,CASSRTSDYNEQFF
TRBV6-1,-,TRBJ1-1,TRBD1,TGTGCCAGCAGGGAGGACAGGGGGATGAACACTGAAGCTTTCTTT,CASREDRGMNTEAFF
TRBV7-9,-,TRBJ1-1,TRBD1,TGTGCCAGCAGCCCCCCGGACAGGAGAAACACTGAAGCTTTCTTT,CASSPPDRRNTEAFF
TRBV7-9,-,TRBJ1-2,-,TGTGCCAGCAGCTCCCTGACAGAAGTCTATGGCTACACCTTC,CASSSLTEVYGYTF
TRBV9,-,TRBJ2-4,-,TGTGCCAGCAGCGTCGGGGTAGCCAAAAACATTCAGTACTTC,CASSVGVAKNIQYF
TRBV19,-,TRBJ1-2,TRBD1,TGTGCCAGTTCCGGACAGGGCAGTCCCATTAACTATGGCTACACCTTC,CASSGQGSPINYGYTF
TRBV11-2,-,TRBJ2-7,-,TGTGCCAGCAGCCCCGGGACACTTGAAGGAACCTACGAGCAGTACTTC,CASSPGTLEGTYEQYF
TRBV6-1,-,TRBJ1-3,-,TGTGCCAGCACCATTAGCTCTGGAAACACCATATATTTT,CASTISSGNTIYF
TRBV11-3,-,TRBJ2-1,TRBD1,TGTGCCAGCAGCCCGACAGGGGTCTACAATGAGCAGTTCTTC,CASSPTGVYNEQFF
TRBV6-1,-,TRBJ2-2,TRBD1,TGTGCCAGCAGTGGGGGACAGGGAAAGATAAACACCGGGGAGCTGTTTTTT,CASSGGQGKINTGELFF
TRBV28,-,TRBJ2-4,TRBD1,TGTGCCAGCAGGATCCAGGGGGCAAACATTCAGTACTTC,CASRIQGANIQYF
TRBV5-6,-,TRBJ2-7,TRBD2,TGTGCCAGCAGAACAGAGCGGGAGGCTGTCTACGAGCAGTACTTC,CASRTEREAVYEQYF